Listed below are T cell receptor beta chains from one sample, sequenced in a study of blood T cells in healthy people across ages. TCRdb re-analysed the 5' RACE reads in MiXCR, keeping a single row per CDR3 protein. This sample has almost 300,000 distinct CDR3 sequences; less than 30% occur once, and the top ten carry approximately 29%. Material for sequencing was blood. The receptors shown here come from a woman between 65 and 79 years old in good health. Both conserved end residues are part of each CDR3. Each record gives: CDR3 length, clone size, V gene, D gene, J gene, CDR3 protein, CDR3 DNA. A D gene is named only where the DNA matches it firmly. Not every row has a clone size; where given, it reads once, few, many or a size class.

length: 15; size: -; V: TRBV21-1; D: -; J: TRBJ1-1; CDR3: CASSRAGQGNTEAFF; DNA: TGTGCCAGCAGCAGAGCCGGCCAAGGGAACACTGAAGCTTTCTTT
length: 13; size: -; V: TRBV7-2; D: -; J: TRBJ2-1; CDR3: CASSSGGDNEQFF; DNA: TGTGCCAGCAGCTCTGGCGGGGACAATGAGCAGTTCTTC
length: 16; size: -; V: TRBV11-2; D: TRBD2; J: TRBJ2-7; CDR3: CASSPQTSLSSYEQYF; DNA: TGTGCCAGCAGCCCTCAGACTAGCCTGAGCTCCTACGAGCAGTACTTC
length: 12; size: -; V: TRBV20-1; D: -; J: TRBJ1-1; CDR3: CSARDQGKRAFF; DNA: TGCAGTGCTAGAGATCAGGGCAAAAGGGCTTTCTTT
length: 14; size: -; V: TRBV25-1; D: -; J: TRBJ2-5; CDR3: CASRAGSVGETQYF; DNA: TGTGCCAGCAGGGCAGGCTCCGTTGGGGAGACCCAGTACTTC
length: 14; size: many; V: TRBV7-6; D: TRBD1; J: TRBJ1-4; CDR3: CASSSRQGSEKLFF; DNA: TGTGCCAGCAGCTCACGACAGGGGAGTGAAAAACTGTTTTTT
length: 14; size: -; V: TRBV9; D: -; J: TRBJ2-5; CDR3: CASSQSRTGGTQYF; DNA: TGTGCCAGCAGCCAGTCCCGGACCGGTGGGACCCAGTACTTC
length: 13; size: -; V: TRBV7-3; D: TRBD1; J: TRBJ2-2; CDR3: CASSAGTAGELFF; DNA: TGTGCCAGCAGTGCCGGGACAGCCGGGGAGCTGTTTTTT
length: 13; size: few; V: TRBV20-1; D: -; J: TRBJ2-1; CDR3: CSAGGSSYNEQFF; DNA: TGCAGTGCGGGCGGTAGCTCCTACAATGAGCAGTTCTTC
length: 14; size: few; V: TRBV5-1; D: -; J: TRBJ2-7; CDR3: CASSLDPSVNEQYF; DNA: TGCGCCAGCAGCTTGGACCCTAGCGTAAACGAGCAGTACTTC
length: 13; size: many; V: TRBV29-1; D: -; J: TRBJ2-1; CDR3: CSVGGNNDGEQFF; DNA: TGCAGCGTTGGGGGGAATAACGACGGTGAGCAGTTCTTC
length: 15; size: few; V: TRBV11-2; D: -; J: TRBJ1-4; CDR3: CASSLTLTESGKLFF; DNA: TGTGCCAGCAGCTTAACTTTGACCGAGAGTGGAAAACTGTTTTTT
length: 16; size: few; V: TRBV4-1; D: TRBD1; J: TRBJ1-1; CDR3: CASSQPLQGAKAEAFF; DNA: TGCGCCAGCAGCCAACCGTTACAGGGGGCGAAAGCTGAAGCTTTCTTT
length: 14; size: many; V: TRBV9; D: TRBD2; J: TRBJ2-5; CDR3: CASSVAGGQETQYF; DNA: TGTGCCAGCAGCGTAGCGGGAGGCCAAGAGACCCAGTACTTC
length: 16; size: -; V: TRBV5-1; D: -; J: TRBJ2-5; CDR3: CASSSLGASKEETQYF; DNA: TGCGCCAGCAGCTCGCTAGGGGCTTCGAAGGAAGAGACCCAGTACTTC
length: 12; size: few; V: TRBV7-3; D: TRBD1; J: TRBJ2-5; CDR3: CASSLTGQGVFF; DNA: TGTGCCAGCAGCTTAACAGGACAGGGGGTGTTCTTC
length: 13; size: -; V: TRBV7-3; D: -; J: TRBJ2-7; CDR3: CASSSRDSEEQYF; DNA: TGTGCCAGCAGCTCCCGGGACTCCGAAGAGCAGTACTTC
length: 14; size: -; V: TRBV4-2; D: -; J: TRBJ2-5; CDR3: CASSQDLSIGAQYF; DNA: TGTGCCAGCAGCCAAGACCTTTCGATCGGGGCCCAGTACTTC
length: 18; size: -; V: TRBV28; D: -; J: TRBJ2-3; CDR3: CASSSSPGTSNETDTQYF; DNA: TGTGCCAGCAGTAGCTCTCCCGGGACCTCGAATGAGACAGATACGCAGTATTTT
length: 14; size: -; V: TRBV20-1; D: TRBD1; J: TRBJ1-1; CDR3: CSAERQGPGTEAFF; DNA: TGCAGTGCGGAACGACAGGGCCCTGGCACTGAAGCTTTCTTT
length: 14; size: -; V: TRBV7-9; D: TRBD2; J: TRBJ2-5; CDR3: CASSPGLVDKTQYF; DNA: TGTGCCAGCAGCCCTGGACTAGTGGATAAGACCCAGTACTTC
length: 16; size: -; V: TRBV19; D: TRBD1; J: TRBJ2-1; CDR3: CASNSVSGQGRNEQFF; DNA: TGTGCCAGCAATAGCGTTTCCGGACAGGGAAGGAATGAGCAGTTCTTC
length: 13; size: once; V: TRBV7-3; D: -; J: TRBJ2-3; CDR3: CASSQEGGDTQYF; DNA: TGTGCCAGCAGCCAAGAGGGGGGGGATACGCAGTATTTT
length: 15; size: few; V: TRBV5-4; D: TRBD2; J: TRBJ2-1; CDR3: CASSFQTSGGNEQFF; DNA: TGTGCCAGCAGCTTCCAGACTAGCGGTGGCAATGAGCAGTTCTTC
length: 14; size: -; V: TRBV6-5; D: -; J: TRBJ1-2; CDR3: CASSRRGRIYGYTF; DNA: TGTGCCAGCAGCCGCCGGGGACGGATATATGGCTACACCTTC
length: 16; size: few; V: TRBV3-1; D: -; J: TRBJ2-5; CDR3: CAGSQVSGISQETQYF; DNA: TGTGCCGGCAGCCAAGTCAGCGGAATCTCTCAAGAGACCCAGTACTTC
length: 12; size: -; V: TRBV7-2; D: -; J: TRBJ1-1; CDR3: CASSQRGREAFF; DNA: TGTGCCAGCAGCCAAAGGGGCAGGGAAGCTTTCTTT
length: 13; size: few; V: TRBV20-1; D: -; J: TRBJ2-1; CDR3: CSSTDSDHNEQFF; DNA: TGCAGTTCCACGGACTCCGATCACAATGAGCAGTTCTTC
length: 15; size: -; V: TRBV6-6; D: TRBD1; J: TRBJ2-7; CDR3: CASLSHRDRADEQYF; DNA: TGTGCCAGTTTAAGTCATAGGGACAGGGCGGACGAGCAGTACTTC
length: 14; size: once; V: TRBV5-6; D: TRBD1; J: TRBJ2-7; CDR3: CASSLGQDPYEQYF; DNA: TGTGCCAGCAGCCTAGGACAGGATCCCTACGAGCAGTACTTC
length: 15; size: -; V: TRBV20-1; D: TRBD1; J: TRBJ2-5; CDR3: CSAALGTGDRETQYF; DNA: TGCAGTGCTGCCCTTGGGACAGGGGACAGGGAGACCCAGTACTTC
length: 13; size: few; V: TRBV5-1; D: -; J: TRBJ2-3; CDR3: CASRGSSTDTQYF; DNA: TGCGCCTCCCGAGGAAGCAGCACAGATACGCAGTATTTT
length: 16; size: -; V: TRBV21-1; D: -; J: TRBJ1-3; CDR3: CASSKVFRPSRNTIYF; DNA: TGTGCCAGCAGCAAAGTGTTCAGGCCATCTAGGAACACCATATATTTT
length: 15; size: many; V: TRBV5-1; D: TRBD2; J: TRBJ2-1; CDR3: CASSLSGLSYNEQFF; DNA: TGCGCCAGCAGCTTATCGGGACTATCTTACAATGAGCAGTTCTTC
length: 13; size: -; V: TRBV28; D: TRBD2; J: TRBJ2-7; CDR3: CASSSPGLAAQYF; DNA: TGTGCCAGCAGTTCCCCGGGACTAGCGGCTCAGTACTTC
length: 16; size: -; V: TRBV9; D: TRBD2; J: TRBJ2-5; CDR3: CASSTRTSGAQETQYF; DNA: TGTGCCAGCAGCACTCGGACTAGCGGAGCTCAAGAGACCCAGTACTTC
length: 14; size: -; V: TRBV29-1; D: -; J: TRBJ2-6; CDR3: CSVRPESGANVLTF; DNA: TGCAGCGTTCGGCCAGAATCCGGGGCCAACGTCCTGACTTTC
length: 15; size: few; V: TRBV7-8; D: -; J: TRBJ2-5; CDR3: CASSLRGLTEETQYF; DNA: TGTGCCAGCAGCTTACGGGGACTCACGGAAGAGACCCAGTACTTC
length: 17; size: -; V: TRBV12-3/TRBV12-4; D: TRBD2; J: TRBJ2-7; CDR3: CASSPPITSGSVNEQYF; DNA: TGTGCCAGCAGTCCCCCAATAACTAGCGGGAGTGTCAACGAGCAGTACTTC
length: 14; size: many; V: TRBV20-1; D: -; J: TRBJ2-7; CDR3: CSARDTRVRAEQYF; DNA: TGCAGTGCTAGAGATACCAGGGTCAGGGCCGAGCAGTACTTC